This entry concerns a single T cell receptor (beta chain). This record comes from a study of Graves' ophthalmopathy and Graves' hyperthyroidism. Exclusion covered patients with other autoimmune diseases or uncontrolled infections (as well as pregnancy or lactation). RNA transcripts yielded amplified TCR beta CDR3 regions. The workflow started with a first-round RT-PCR run with HTBI primers and then moved on to a second-round multiplex PCR. TCRdb fed the multiplex PCR reads into MiXCR, producing one record per CDR3 protein. The repertoire holds around 660,000 distinct CDR3 sequences, with about two fifths as singletons. Germline V gene sequence: CDR1 MNHNS, CDR2 SASEGT. CDR3 length: 15 residues. Trimming shortened V by 4 bases and J by 4 bases, and 16 bases separated the two germline ends.

The sequencing sample was made of peripheral blood. The V call is TRBV6-1, the J call TRBJ1-1, with D possibly matching TRBD1 (6 bases). The clonotype was recovered from an adult man with Graves' ophthalmopathy. The CDR3 DNA reads as TGTGCCAGCAGTGCCCTAGGGGGATTATTCACTGAAGCTTTCTTT. It specifies CASSALGGLFTEAFF.